What follows is one T cell receptor (beta chain) and its context. Its antigen is currently unknown. The CDR3 length is 15 residues. The germline CDR1 and CDR2 sequences are SGHRS and YFSETQ. This record comes from a study of T cells expressing NK-cell markers. Turning to the study itself: Of eight sequenced donors, seven were HCMV-seropositive and one HCMV-seronegative. General study points: The study found these clonotypes also leading the CD3+CD56-NKG2C+ fraction in a few donors. Each of over 5 donors carried dominant NKG2C+ clonotypes accounting for about 1.0-8% of CD8+ T cells.

Using the 5' RACE reads, TCRdb records one entry per CDR3 protein without DNA. The listing records 500,000 to 700,000 distinct CDR3 sequences. This TCR was recovered from a man younger than 30 in good health. Sequenced sample: blood T cells: a sorted CD56 or NKG2C T cell subset, CD4+ or CD8+ T cells, or bulk PBMC T cells (not recorded which). V is TRBV5-1 and J is TRBJ2-7; TCRdb's D call of TRBD1 is untestable without DNA. The CDR3 reads CASSPGQGTPYEQYF.